This T cell receptor (beta chain) came from a study of shared clonotypes between healthy human individuals. The protocol was immunoSEQ multiplex PCR, while the TCRdb copy is restricted to in-frame clones and leaves out a portion. The top ten hold approximately 0.06% of the sample, which has 400,000 to 600,000 clones, about 96% seen once. V dropped 4 bases and J dropped 6 bases, with 13 bases sitting between them. The CDR3 length is 13 residues. CDR1 is MGHRA, CDR2 YSYEKL, per germline. This chain links TRBV4-1 with TRBJ2-7; D gene unclear. The sequenced sample was naive CD4+ T cells sorted from blood. Subset indicated: CD45RA+ positively selected. This TCR derives from a woman in her twenties or thirties in good health. This CDR3 reads CASSPLTTGEQYF. The CDR3 nucleotides read TGCGCCAGCAGCCCTCTTACGACGGGCGAGCAGTACTTC.